What follows are 9 T cell receptor beta chains derived from one specimen sequenced in a study of glioma-infiltrating T cells after dendritic cell vaccination. Measured with immunoSEQ multiplex PCR; TCRdb has only the in-frame clones, and not every one. The sample contains about 30,000 clones, approximately 90% of which appear only once. The sample consisted of blood, taken before dendritic cell vaccination. These receptors were collected from a human donor with glioblastoma.

V and J are TRBV7-2 and TRBJ1-1; the match to TRBD1 covers 10 bases. Germline V CDR1 and CDR2: SGHTA, FQGNSA. The CDR3 has 16 residues. The ends lost 5 bases at V and 1 base at J; junction bases unmatched: 7. The CDR3 sequence is CASSTDGTGANTEAFF. CDR3 DNA sequence: TGTGCCAGCAGCACGGACGGGACAGGGGCGAACACTGAAGCTTTCTTT.

V usage is TRBV5-1 and J usage is TRBJ2-1; 10 bases are a match to TRBD2. The junction had 7 bases not matched to a gene; V was cut back by 1 base and J by 3 bases. Germline assignment: CDR1 SGHRS and CDR2 YFSETQ. The CDR3 is 17 amino acids. The CDR3 nucleotides read TGCGCCAGCAGCTTGAACCTAGCGGGGGCCGGCTACAATGAGCAGTTCTTC. This gives the protein CASSLNLAGAGYNEQFF. The entire variable domain, with the rest obtained from reference TRBV5-1 and TRBJ2-1, is as follows: KAGVTQTPRYLIKTRGQQVTLSCSPISGHRSVSWYQQTPGQGLQFLFEYFSETQRNKGNFPGRFSGRQFSNSRSEMNVSTLELGDSALYLCASSLNLAGAGYNEQFFGPGTRLTVL.

The genes are TRBV6-5 and TRBJ1-1; weak D call: TRBD1 (6 bases). CDR3 length equals 10 residues. Per germline, CDR1 MNHEY and CDR2 SVGAGI. V was trimmed by 9 bases and J by 7 bases, leaving 9 bases between them. The CDR3 sequence is CARTGFEAFF. DNA for the CDR3: TGTGCCAGAACAGGGTTTGAAGCTTTCTTT.

The chain joins TRBV7-8 to TRBJ2-7; 12 bases are shared with TRBD2. Trimming removed 5 bases from V and 4 bases from J; junction bases left unmatched: 6. CDR1 is SGHVS and CDR2 is FQNEAQ in the germline V gene. CDR3 length: 15 amino acids. The CDR3 reads CASSLGLAGPYEQYF. For the CDR3, the DNA is TGTGCCAGCAGCCTAGGACTAGCGGGACCATACGAGCAGTACTTC.

The chain has TRBV19 and TRBJ2-7; 7 nucleotides match TRBD2. With 5 bases clipped from V and 2 bases from J, the junction kept 12 bases outside the gene matches. CDR1 and CDR2 (germline): LNHDA, SQIVND (reference sequence). This CDR3 has 16 residues. The CDR3 nucleotides are TGTGCCAGTAGTTCCTATTCCGGGACTACAACCTACGAGCAGTACTTC. The encoded protein is CASSSYSGTTTYEQYF. Filled out from reference TRBV19 and TRBJ2-7, the complete variable domain reads DGGITQSPKYLFRKEGQNVTLSCEQNLNHDAMYWYRQDPGQGLRLIYYSQIVNDFQKGDIAEGYSVSREKKESFPLTVTSAQKNPTAFYLCASSSYSGTTTYEQYFGPGTRLTVT.

The genes are TRBV5-8 and TRBJ2-7, with TRBD1 matching 8 bases. This CDR3 spans 15 amino acids. With 0 bases clipped from V and 3 bases from J, the junction kept 5 bases outside the gene matches. Germline V gene lookup returns CDR1 SGHTS and CDR2 YDEGEE. This chain's CDR3 is CASSLEGTGNYEQYF. CDR3 bases: TGTGCCAGCAGCTTGGAGGGGACAGGCAACTACGAGCAGTACTTC.

V gene TRBV4-1 combines with J gene TRBJ2-1; D perhaps matches TRBD2 (6 bases). The V gene's germline CDR1 is MGHRA and CDR2 YSYEKL. With 3 bases removed from V and 10 bases from J, the gap between germline ends came to 22 bases. The CDR3 sequence is 16 residues long. Here the CDR3 reads CASSQRGSTSNWEQFF. The CDR3 coding sequence is TGCGCCAGCAGCCAGCGGGGATCGACCTCTAATTGGGAGCAGTTCTTC.

The table lists this clone with a few counts. CDR3 loop: CASGLGQIGETQYF. In DNA, the CDR3 is TGTGCTAGTGGTTTGGGGCAGATTGGAGAGACCCAGTACTTC. The J gene is TRBJ2-5, the V gene TRBV12-5; D gene unclear. The CDR3 spans 14 residues. Germline lookup yields CDR1 LGHNT and CDR2 FRNRAP. V was pared by 1 base and J by 4 bases, with 10 bases between.

J is TRBJ2-1 and V is TRBV19, with D possibly TRBD2 on 5 matching bases. The germline gives CDR1 LNHDA, CDR2 SQIVND (reference sequence). Trimming removed 8 bases at V and 8 bases at J, with 19 bases between. This CDR3 has 14 amino acids. CDR3 residues: CASLAPGKSYEQFF. CDR3 bases: TGTGCCAGTCTAGCCCCGGGAAAATCCTATGAGCAGTTCTTC.